The following is a T cell receptor (beta chain) sequence with its context. TCRdb's table, derived via immunoSEQ multiplex PCR, lists solely in-frame clones and lacks some. The sample includes 150,000 to 200,000 clones, about 72% seen only once; the top ten take approximately 15%. These data belong to a study of blood T cell repertoires in COVID-19. The CDR3 has 15 amino acids. V shed 5 bases and J 8 bases; nucleotides not matched to a gene: 12. Per germline, CDR1 SGHRS and CDR2 YFSETQ. The sequencing input was PBMCs or T cells enriched from blood (not recorded which). V is TRBV5-1 and J is TRBJ1-4, with 7 bases fitting TRBD1. The sequence came from a woman aged 45-59 years who had recovered from COVID-19. The CDR3 DNA is TGCGCCAGCAGGCCACAGGGGATGAGTGGAGAAAAACTGTTTTTT. It is translated as CASRPQGMSGEKLFF.